A selection of T cell receptor beta chains follows, all from one sample in a study of beta chain features in type 1 diabetes. The data were produced by immunoSEQ multiplex PCR, yet TCRdb's version contains in-frame clones alone and is incomplete. The table has 400,000 to 450,000 clones, about 15% seen once; the top ten hold 0.035% to 0.045%. Sequenced: naive CD4+ T cells from blood. The receptors originated from a man aged 30 to 45 in good health. Both conserved end residues are part of each CDR3. D genes are given only for firm matches. Clone sizes are given selectively: once, few, many, or a class where the clone is expanded.

V	D	size	J	DNA	CDR3
TRBV2	TRBD2	.	TRBJ2-1	TGTGCCAGCAGTCCTAAGGGACTAGCGGCGTACAATGAGCAGTTCTTC	CASSPKGLAAYNEQFF
TRBV10-3	.	few	TRBJ1-2	TGTGCCATCAGTGAGTCGTCGGGACTTATTAACTATGGCTACACCTTC	CAISESSGLINYGYTF
TRBV7-9	.	.	TRBJ1-1	TGTGCCAGCACCCCTTTAGGGTACACTGAAGCTTTCTTT	CASTPLGYTEAFF
TRBV4-3	.	few	TRBJ1-2	TGCGCCAGCAGCCCTACCGACGCTAGCTATGGCTACACCTTC	CASSPTDASYGYTF
TRBV7-2	.	few	TRBJ2-5	TGTGCCAGCAGCTTACAGGGGACCACAGAGACCCAGTACTTC	CASSLQGTTETQYF
TRBV30	.	.	TRBJ1-5	TGTGCCTGGAGCAGGAAAGGGGATCAGCCCCAGCATTTT	CAWSRKGDQPQHF
TRBV2	.	.	TRBJ2-1	TGTGCCAGCAGTGTTGCTAGAAACAATGAGCAGTTCTTC	CASSVARNNEQFF
TRBV29-1	.	few	TRBJ1-1	TGCAGCGTTGAAGATGACGCATCTAAAGCTTTCTTT	CSVEDDASKAFF
TRBV5-4	.	.	TRBJ1-1	TGTGCCAGCAGCTACGAGAAGGTTCAGGCGAGTGAAGCTTTCTTT	CASSYEKVQASEAFF
TRBV29-1	TRBD1	once	TRBJ1-2	TGCAGCGTTGAAAGGGGGCAGGTTAATGGCTACACCTTC	CSVERGQVNGYTF
TRBV6-6	.	few	TRBJ1-2	TGTGCCAGCAGCCACCTGAGAATTGCCTATGGCTACACCTTC	CASSHLRIAYGYTF
TRBV7-2	.	.	TRBJ2-3	TGTGCCAGCAGCTTAGGTCACACAGATACGCAGTATTTT	CASSLGHTDTQYF
TRBV27	TRBD2	.	TRBJ2-7	TGTGCCAGCAGTTTAGGCGGGGGACCCTACTACGAGCAGTACTTC	CASSLGGGPYYEQYF
TRBV4-1	TRBD2	.	TRBJ2-1	TGCGCCAGCAGCCAAGAAACTAGCGGGGTCTCCAATGAGCAGTTCTTC	CASSQETSGVSNEQFF
TRBV7-2	.	few	TRBJ2-7	TGTGCCAGCAGCTTAGCATTCCGGATTGAGCAGTACTTC	CASSLAFRIEQYF
TRBV7-2	.	once	TRBJ2-2	TGTGCCAGCAGCCCTCTAGCAAACGCCGGGGAGCTGTTTTTT	CASSPLANAGELFF
TRBV2	.	.	TRBJ1-2	TGTGCCAGCAGCGCGGGACGGACTAACTATGGCTACACCTTC	CASSAGRTNYGYTF